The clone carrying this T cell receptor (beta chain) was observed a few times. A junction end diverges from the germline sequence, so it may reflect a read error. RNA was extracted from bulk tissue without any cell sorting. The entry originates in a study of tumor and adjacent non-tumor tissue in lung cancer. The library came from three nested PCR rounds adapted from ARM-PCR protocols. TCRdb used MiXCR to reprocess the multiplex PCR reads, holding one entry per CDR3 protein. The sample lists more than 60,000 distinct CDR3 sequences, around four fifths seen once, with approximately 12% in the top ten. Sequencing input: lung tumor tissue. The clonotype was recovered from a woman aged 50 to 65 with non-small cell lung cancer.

CDR3 loop: CASSQVPGSNQSQHF. DNA for the CDR3: TGCGCCAGTAGCCAAGTTCCGGGGTCCAATCAGTCCCAGCATTTT. The chain combines TRBV4-1 with TRBJ1-5; D is ambiguous. The CDR3 runs 15 residues. Germline lookup yields CDR1 MGHRA and CDR2 YSYEKL.